One and the same sample provided the 19 T cell receptor beta chains below, sequenced in a study of T cell responses to AZD1222 COVID-19 vaccine. Data came from immunoSEQ multiplex PCR; TCRdb stores just in-frame clones and leaves some out. The repertoire holds roughly 49,000 clones, roughly 89% seen once, with approximately 2.4% in the top ten. The specimen was peripheral blood, collected 28 days after the second AZD1222 dose. Every receptor here comes from an adult who received the AZD1222 COVID-19 vaccine.

Regarding this clone: The missing conserved phenylalanine or tryptophan at the end of this CDR3 makes a read error likely. The DNA is omitted, as the CDR3 cannot be located on it reliably, and the CDR3 follows TCRdb's listing. The chain employs TRBV9 and TRBJ1-3; no DNA check was done on the table's D call, TRBD1. Germline CDR1 SGDLS, CDR2 YYNGEE. The CDR3 contains 13 residues when both ends are counted. CDR3 sequence reads: CASSVATGWPLGI.

The chain uses TRBV28 and TRBJ1-5; D is possibly TRBD1 (6 bases). The V end lost 8 bases, the J end lost 5 bases, and 10 bases lay between the germline ends. The CDR3 loop spans 12 amino acids. Looked up from germline, CDR1 is MDHEN and CDR2 is SYDVKM. The CDR3 sequence is CASGSGDQPQHF. CDR3 in DNA: TGTGCCAGCGGATCAGGGGATCAGCCCCAGCATTTT.

The CDR3 DNA is TGTGCCAGCAGCTTAGTAGCCGGGGGCGGTTGGAATGAGCAGTTCTTC. This sequence encodes CASSLVAGGGWNEQFF. The chain recombines TRBV7-9 with TRBJ2-1; D may be TRBD1 or TRBD2 (6 bases each). V lost 1 base and J 7 bases, leaving 17 bases between the germline ends. CDR1 is SEHNR, CDR2 FQNEAQ, per germline (reference sequence). The CDR3 is 16 residues long.

The gene calls are TRBV27 and TRBJ1-1, with a possible D match to TRBD1 (5 bases). The CDR3 is 12 residues long. Germline V lookup: CDR1 MNHEY, CDR2 SMNVEV (reference sequence). Trimming left V 8 bases short and J 10 bases short, with 17 bases between. The CDR3 region is CASATGPDAAFF. The CDR3 DNA reads TGTGCCAGCGCCACAGGTCCCGACGCAGCTTTCTTT.

This chain uses TRBV6-2 or TRBV6-3 with TRBJ1-3; 8 positions agree with TRBD1. Germline trimming cut 5 bases from V and 0 bases from J; bases unmatched to any gene: 6. Germline V lookup: CDR1 MNHEY, CDR2 SVGEGT. The CDR3 is 16 residues long. CDR3 bases: TGTGCCAGCAGTGTCGGGACAGGTGGCTCTGGAAACACCATATATTTT. It yields the protein CASSVGTGGSGNTIYF.

This chain connects TRBV9 to TRBJ2-1; the match to TRBD2 covers 7 bases. The length of the CDR3 is 17 residues. The ends lost 4 bases at V and 0 bases at J; junction bases unmatched: 10. Per the germline V gene, CDR1 is SGDLS and CDR2 is YYNGEE. The CDR3 DNA reads TGTGCCAGCAGCCCTGTGGGCCGCGGGAGCTCCTACAATGAGCAGTTCTTC. The encoded protein is CASSPVGRGSSYNEQFF.

The rearrangement links TRBV14 to TRBJ1-2; 7 bases align to TRBD1. This CDR3 is 16 amino acids long. Looked up from germline, CDR1 is SGHDN and CDR2 is FVKESK. The ends lost 5 bases at V and 0 bases at J; junction bases unmatched: 9. The CDR3 DNA reads as TGTGCCAGCAGCAAAACCGGGACAGCCTCTAACTATGGCTACACCTTC. It translates to CASSKTGTASNYGYTF.

This rearrangement joins TRBV6-5 to TRBJ2-7; the match to TRBD1 covers 9 bases. The CDR3 extends over 14 amino acids. Trimming cost V 8 bases and J 2 bases; bases outside gene matches: 7. Germline-derived CDR1 and CDR2 are MNHEY and SVGAGI. CDR3 DNA: TGTGCCAGCTATGGGACAGGGAAAGCCTACGAGCAGTACTTC. As protein: CASYGTGKAYEQYF.

This clone was found once. The chain combines TRBV19 with TRBJ2-1; 9 nucleotides agree with TRBD2. CDR3 length equals 14 residues. The V gene end was trimmed by 7 bases and the J gene end by 0 bases; junction bases not matched to a gene: 1. Germline V gene sequence: CDR1 LNHDA, CDR2 SQIVND (reference sequence). The CDR3 coding sequence is TGTGCCAGTAAGGGACTAGCCTCCTACAATGAGCAGTTCTTC. It is translated as CASKGLASYNEQFF.

The J gene is TRBJ2-1, the V gene TRBV28; tentatively, D is TRBD1 (6 bases). The CDR3 extends over 14 amino acids. Trimming pared 6 bases from V and 2 bases from J, leaving 11 bases between. The germline V gene has CDR1 MDHEN and CDR2 SYDVKM. In DNA form, the CDR3 reads TGTGCCAGCAGGACAGGTCCCGCCTACAATGAGCAGTTCTTC. This sequence encodes CASRTGPAYNEQFF.

This clone has a single count. The chain couples TRBV7-3 to TRBJ2-5; 9 bases are shared with TRBD2. The CDR3 extends over 15 amino acids. The V segment lost 4 bases and the J segment 3 bases; nucleotides outside the gene matches: 6. Per germline, CDR1 SGHTA and CDR2 FQGTGA. The DNA for the CDR3 is TGTGCCAGCAGCTGGGGCGGGAGGGCCGAAGAGACCCAGTACTTC. Translation: CASSWGGRAEETQYF.

The gene calls are TRBV10-3 and TRBJ2-2, with D possibly matching TRBD1 (6 bases). The V gene lost 9 bases and the J gene lost 1 base, with 9 bases spanning the gap. The CDR3 consists of 13 residues. CDR1 is ENHRY, CDR2 SYGVKD, per germline. CDR3 amino acids: CAMLQGNTGELFF. The CDR3 nucleotides are TGTGCCATGTTACAGGGGAACACCGGGGAGCTGTTTTTT.

The rearrangement uses TRBV30 and TRBJ1-4, with TRBD1 matching over 8 bases. In germline, CDR1 is GTSNPN, CDR2 SVGIG (reference sequence). The CDR3 covers 14 residues. V shed 0 bases, J shed 8 bases, and the junction held 5 bases outside the gene matches. In DNA, the CDR3 is TGTGCCTGGAGTGTAGGGACAGGCGGGGAAAAACTGTTTTTT. Translation gives CAWSVGTGGEKLFF. Complete variable domain (other parts from reference TRBV30 and TRBJ1-4): SQTIHQWPATLVQPVGSPLSLECTVEGTSNPNLYWYRQAAGRGLQLLFYSVGIGQISSEVPQNLSASRPQDRQFILSSKKLLLSDSGFYLCAWSVGTGGEKLFFGSGTQLSVL.

V and J are TRBV4-2 and TRBJ2-5; 14 nucleotides line up with TRBD2. Germline V gives CDR1 LGHNA, CDR2 YNFKEQ. The J segment lost 1 base and the V segment lost 0 bases, leaving 10 bases of the junction unmatched. This CDR3 is built from 20 residues. CDR3 in amino acids: CASSQDSSGLAGDPQETQYF. The DNA of the CDR3 is TGTGCCAGCAGCCAAGATAGTTCGGGACTAGCGGGAGACCCCCAAGAGACCCAGTACTTC.

This chain links TRBV28 with TRBJ2-7; TRBD2 aligns across 7 bases. CDR1 and CDR2 (germline): MDHEN, SYDVKM. The CDR3 runs 18 residues. V shed 7 bases, J shed 0 bases, and the junction held 18 bases outside the gene matches. The CDR3 region is CASTPAGASGKSSYEQYF. CDR3 nucleotides: TGTGCCAGCACCCCGGCTGGGGCTAGCGGCAAAAGCTCCTACGAGCAGTACTTC.

The chain recombines TRBV6-4 with TRBJ2-6; D unclear. Germline V gives CDR1 MRHNA, CDR2 SNTAGT. V was clipped by 0 bases and J by 0 bases, with 6 bases between them. The CDR3 covers 16 residues. As DNA, the CDR3 is TGTGCCAGCAGTGACTCGAGCAGCTCTGGGGCCAACGTCCTGACTTTC. This encodes CASSDSSSSGANVLTF.

The V and J genes are TRBV27 and TRBJ1-5; 8 bases align to TRBD1. CDR1 MNHEY and CDR2 SMNVEV come from the germline V gene (reference sequence). The length of the CDR3 is 17 residues. The J segment lost 7 bases and the V segment lost 7 bases, leaving 18 bases of the junction unmatched. The CDR3 is CASKPSAGQGARQPQHF. The CDR3 coding sequence is TGTGCCAGCAAACCCTCCGCGGGGCAGGGGGCCAGGCAGCCCCAGCATTTT.

This rearrangement joins TRBV6-1 to TRBJ1-1, with a tentative D call TRBD1 (5 bases). This CDR3 comprises 14 residues. CDR1 is MNHNS and CDR2 is SASEGT in the germline V gene. Trimming left V 2 bases short and J 6 bases short, with 13 bases between. The CDR3 spells CASSESAGIAEAFF. Here the CDR3 DNA reads TGTGCCAGCAGTGAATCCGCAGGGATCGCTGAAGCTTTCTTT.

V gene TRBV10-2 combines with J gene TRBJ1-5, with D hard to call. The CDR3 totals 13 residues. Trimming took off 2 bases at V and 7 bases at J, with 9 bases between the two ends. Germline V gene sequence: CDR1 WSHSY, CDR2 SAAADI. This CDR3 is CASSENVDQPQHF. In DNA, the CDR3 is TGCGCCAGCAGTGAGAACGTGGACCAGCCCCAGCATTTT.